This T cell receptor beta chain was captured by sequencing in a study of OX40 agonist ivuxolimab in advanced cancers. Regarding the research as a whole: The costimulatory receptor OX40 (CD134) was targeted by ivuxolimab, a fully human IgG2 agonistic monoclonal antibody. Intravenous ivuxolimab was administered to patients every 2 weeks at six dose levels: 0.01, 0.1, 0.3, 1.5, 3 and 10 mg/kg. Among the approximately 54 dose-escalation patients, 19 had hepatocellular carcinoma, 15 melanoma, 9 renal cell carcinoma and 9 head and neck cancer. A male proportion of about 79% and a mean age of approximately 60 years, ranging from roughly 23 to 90, were recorded for the dose-escalation cohort. Patients were allowed to have had prior anti-PD-1, anti-PD-L1 or anti-CTLA-4 therapy, and approximately 37% of the dose-escalation patients had been treated with checkpoint inhibitors. Partial responses were achieved by three dose-escalation patients, of whom one had hepatocellular carcinoma and two had cutaneous melanoma. Peripheral TCRbeta sequencing aimed to test whether ivuxolimab altered TCR sequence diversity and caused clonal T-cell expansion. The monotherapy dose-escalation portion (N of about 50 patients) of the phase I ivuxolimab trial is reported in the paper.

Results the study describes overall, beyond this receptor: At doses of 0.1 to 3.0 mg/kg, clonal expansion of both CD4+ and CD8+ blood T cells was observed from baseline to week 6. In partial responders in the 0.1-3.0 mg/kg groups, normalized peripheral clonal expansion was found to be among the lowest, especially among CD8+ T cells. Antigen specificity was not determined for the clonally expanded peripheral T cells. On average, CD8+ T cells showed more expanded clones than CD4+ T cells after ivuxolimab. Low levels of normalized T-cell clonal expansion were also shown by some nonresponding patients.

Concerning this clone: Its cognate antigen has yet to be identified. Qualities for individual bases were not recorded, and no much larger clone is one base off.

According to the germline V gene (reference sequence), CDR1 reads LNHDA and CDR2 reads SQIVND. The CDR3 covers 13 residues, taking in both the cysteine and the phenylalanine. CDR3 DNA is the only sequence kept; it has 39 bases, read in frame from the first base. Clipping removes 7 bases from V and 4 bases from J, with 3 as the unmatched junction base count. Genomic DNA was extracted from sorted cells for sequencing of the TCRbeta CDR3 region. TCRbeta CDR3 regions were sequenced using the immunoSEQ Assay. TCRdb holds this immuneACCESS table with in-frame rearrangements only. Some clones are missing; in checked studies, unresolved V genes explain under half, and the rest has no known cause. The sample yields about 110,000 clones; around nine tenths were counted once. The ten largest clones capture around 0.27% of the sample. The trial excluded patients who had a history of autoimmune disease or who were on systemic immunosuppression. In every dose cohort, peripheral blood was drawn for TCR sequencing at baseline, cycle 4 day 1, and cycle 7 day 1. Samples were obtained from an open-label, multicenter, first-in-human phase I dose-escalation trial of ivuxolimab. Adults with locally advanced or metastatic melanoma, renal cell, hepatocellular, or head and neck squamous cell carcinoma were enrolled in the trial. Before TCR sequencing, CD4+ T cells and CD8+ T cells were sorted from peripheral blood as separate populations.

The origin of this receptor is an adult with an advanced solid tumor such as melanoma, head and neck, liver or kidney cancer. The rearranged segments are TRBV19 and TRBJ1-5, and 8 bases in between align with TRBD1. This sample comprised CD4+ or CD8+ T cells sorted from blood, obtained in a trial of the OX40 agonist ivuxolimab. The CDR3 sequence is CASTRQGNQPQHF. The nucleotides are TGTGCCAGTACCCGACAGGGGAATCAGCCCCAGCATTTT.